This T cell receptor beta chain was recovered during a study of T cell repertoires in cytomegalovirus infection (dated by TCRdb to the late 2010s). A note on the overall study: Because public TCR beta signatures pointed to carriage of CMV infection together with the matching HLA type, the HLA type of each donor mattered for the analysis.

A remark on this clonotype: Its antigen is not yet known. No clone much larger than this one lies a single base away; base qualities are absent.

Sequencer: Illumina HiSeq 1500. TCRdb reran the public reads through fastp at Q25 and MiXCR, keeping productive beta chains. Rows are unified per CDR3 protein, each entry keeping the most common DNA and genes. The sample includes hundreds of thousands of distinct CDR3 sequences, with 9.5% observed a single time. Together, the top ten hold around 4.1% of the sample. Study-wide conclusions, independent of this receptor: Cumulative frequency of public TCR beta family members discriminated carriers of CMV infection plus the relevant HLA type in this cohort and an independent 352-donor cohort. The ex vivo response was dominated by HLA-C-restricted CMV-specific TCR beta clonotypes, which also provided the single most frequent clonotype in two of eight donors.

From cysteine to phenylalanine, the CDR3 is 15 amino acids long. Here the CDR3 DNA is all that survives: 45 bases in frame from base 1. The junction shows trimming of 6 bases on V and 6 bases on J, plus 17 bases between the germline ends. The germline V gene (reference sequence) supplies CDR1 LNHDA and CDR2 SQIVND. Source material: PBMCs. The TCR originated in a human donor in good health (CMV status not recorded). Some clones in this sample may be carry-over from other donors' samples. Here the chain combines TRBV19 and TRBJ2-2; a weak D assignment points to TRBD2 (7 bases agree). The DNA reads as follows: TGTGCCAGTAGCCCCATGGCGGGGGCGTCCGGGGAGCTGTTTTTT. Protein translation: CASSPMAGASGELFF.